A single count supports the clone carrying this T cell receptor (beta chain). This sample is part of a study of T cell responses to AZD1222 COVID-19 vaccine. Here immunoSEQ multiplex PCR was the method, and the copy in TCRdb shows in-frame clones only, minus some. The sample has tens of thousands of clones; approximately 90% are singletons. J gave up 3 bases and V 7 bases, and 7 bases lay outside the gene matches. Per the germline V gene, CDR1 is LNHDA and CDR2 is SQIVND (reference sequence). The CDR3 runs 15 residues. The chain joins TRBV19 to TRBJ1-2, with 11 bases fitting TRBD1. The receptor was isolated from an adult in good health. The starting material was peripheral blood, obtained on day 0 of AZD1222 vaccination. CDR3 sequence (DNA): TGTGCCAGTACCCCAGGACAGGGGGCGGACTATGGCTACACCTTC. It specifies CASTPGQGADYGYTF.